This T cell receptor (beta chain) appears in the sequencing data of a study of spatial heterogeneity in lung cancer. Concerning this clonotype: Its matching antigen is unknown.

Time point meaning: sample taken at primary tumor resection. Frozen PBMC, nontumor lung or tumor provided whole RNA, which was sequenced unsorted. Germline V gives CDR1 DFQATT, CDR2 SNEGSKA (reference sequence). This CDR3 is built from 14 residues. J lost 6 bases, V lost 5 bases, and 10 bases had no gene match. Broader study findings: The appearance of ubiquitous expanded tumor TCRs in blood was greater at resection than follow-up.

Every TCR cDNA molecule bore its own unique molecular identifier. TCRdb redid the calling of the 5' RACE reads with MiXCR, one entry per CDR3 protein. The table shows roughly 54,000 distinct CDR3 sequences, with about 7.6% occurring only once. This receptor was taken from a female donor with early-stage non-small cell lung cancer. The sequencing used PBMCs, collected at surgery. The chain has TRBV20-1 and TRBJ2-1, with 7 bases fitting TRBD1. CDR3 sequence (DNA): TGCAGTGCTTCCCCGGACAGGATAGGCAATGAGCAGTTCTTC. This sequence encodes CSASPDRIGNEQFF.